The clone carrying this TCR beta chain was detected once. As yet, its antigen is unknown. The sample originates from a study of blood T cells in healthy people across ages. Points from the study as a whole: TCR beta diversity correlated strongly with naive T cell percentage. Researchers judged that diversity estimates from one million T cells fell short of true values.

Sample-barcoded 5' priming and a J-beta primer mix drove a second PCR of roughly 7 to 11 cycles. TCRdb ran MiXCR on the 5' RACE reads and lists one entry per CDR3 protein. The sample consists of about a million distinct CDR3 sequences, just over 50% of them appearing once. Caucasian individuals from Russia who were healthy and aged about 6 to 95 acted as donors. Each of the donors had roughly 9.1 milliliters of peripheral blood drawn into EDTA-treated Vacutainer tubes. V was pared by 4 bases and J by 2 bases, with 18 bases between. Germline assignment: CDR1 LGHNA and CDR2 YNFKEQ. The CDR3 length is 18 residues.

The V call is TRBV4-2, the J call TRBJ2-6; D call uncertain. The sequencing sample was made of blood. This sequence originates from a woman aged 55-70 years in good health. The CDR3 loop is CASSPQWTGSPGANVLTF. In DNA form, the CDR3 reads TGTGCCAGCAGCCCCCAGTGGACGGGTAGCCCTGGGGCCAACGTCCTGACTTTC.